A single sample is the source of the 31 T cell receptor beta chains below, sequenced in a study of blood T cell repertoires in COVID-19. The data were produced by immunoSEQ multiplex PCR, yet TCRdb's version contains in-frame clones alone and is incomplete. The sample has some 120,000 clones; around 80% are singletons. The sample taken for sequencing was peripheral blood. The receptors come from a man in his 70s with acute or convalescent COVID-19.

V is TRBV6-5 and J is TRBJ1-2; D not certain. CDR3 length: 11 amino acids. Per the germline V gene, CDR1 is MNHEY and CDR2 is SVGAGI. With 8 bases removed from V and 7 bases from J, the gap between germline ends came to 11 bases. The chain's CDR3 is CASALSSGYTF. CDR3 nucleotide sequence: TGTGCCAGCGCACTCTCGAGTGGCTACACCTTC.

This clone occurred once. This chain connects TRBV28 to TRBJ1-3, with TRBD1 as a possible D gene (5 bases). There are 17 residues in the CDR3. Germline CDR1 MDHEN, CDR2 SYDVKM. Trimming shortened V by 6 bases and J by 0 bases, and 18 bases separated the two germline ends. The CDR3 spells CASSAWPGGISGNTIYF. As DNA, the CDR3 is TGTGCCAGCAGCGCCTGGCCGGGGGGGATCTCTGGAAACACCATATATTTT.

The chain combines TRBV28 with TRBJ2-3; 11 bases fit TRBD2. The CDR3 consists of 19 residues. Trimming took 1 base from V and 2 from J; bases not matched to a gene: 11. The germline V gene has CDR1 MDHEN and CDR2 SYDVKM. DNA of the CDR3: TGTGCCAGCAGTTTATATGCCCGCCTAGCGGGGGGCCCCACAGATACGCAGTATTTT. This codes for CASSLYARLAGGPTDTQYF. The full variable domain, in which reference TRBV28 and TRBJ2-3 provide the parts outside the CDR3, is DVKVTQSSRYLVKRTGEKVFLECVQDMDHENMFWYRQDPGLGLRLIYFSYDVKMKEKGDIPEGYSVSREKKERFSLILESASTNQTSMYLCASSLYARLAGGPTDTQYFGPGTRLTVL.

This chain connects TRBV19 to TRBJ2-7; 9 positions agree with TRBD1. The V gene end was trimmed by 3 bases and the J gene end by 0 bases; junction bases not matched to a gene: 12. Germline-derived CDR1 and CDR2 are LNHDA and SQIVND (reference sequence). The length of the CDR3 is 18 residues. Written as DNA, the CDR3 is TGTGCCAGTAGTATGGTCCCGGGACAGGGCTCAAGCTCCTACGAGCAGTACTTC. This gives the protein CASSMVPGQGSSSYEQYF.

CDR3 protein: CASSRRQGLAGELFF. The CDR3 coding sequence is TGTGCCAGCAGCCGTCGACAGGGTCTGGCCGGGGAGCTGTTTTTT. The chain combines TRBV3-1 (or the pseudogene TRBV3-2) with TRBJ2-2; 7 bases align to TRBD1. CDR3 length equals 15 residues. Germline values: CDR1 LGHDT, CDR2 YNNKEL (reference sequence). Unmatched junction bases numbered 8, after V lost 4 bases and J lost 6 bases.

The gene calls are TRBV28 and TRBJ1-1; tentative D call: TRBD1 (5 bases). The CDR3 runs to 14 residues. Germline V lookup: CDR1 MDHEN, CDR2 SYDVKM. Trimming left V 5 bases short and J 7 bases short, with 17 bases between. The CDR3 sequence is CASSPNDRESEAFF. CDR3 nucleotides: TGTGCCAGCAGTCCCAACGACAGAGAAAGTGAAGCTTTCTTT.

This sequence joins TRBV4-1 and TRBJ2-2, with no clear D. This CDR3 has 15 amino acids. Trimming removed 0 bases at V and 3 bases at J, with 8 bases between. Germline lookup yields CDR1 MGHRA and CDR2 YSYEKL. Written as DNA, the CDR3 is TGCGCCAGCAGCCAAGATCCTCGCGACACCGGGGAGCTGTTTTTT. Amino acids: CASSQDPRDTGELFF.

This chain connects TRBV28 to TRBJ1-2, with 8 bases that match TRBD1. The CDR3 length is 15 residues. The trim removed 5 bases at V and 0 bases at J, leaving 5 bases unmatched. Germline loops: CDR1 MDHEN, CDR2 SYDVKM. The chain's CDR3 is CASSALQGANYGYTF. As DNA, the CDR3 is TGTGCCAGCAGTGCCCTACAGGGGGCTAACTATGGCTACACCTTC.

Written as DNA, the CDR3 is TGTGCCAGCAAAACAGGGGGCTCTGGGGCCAACGTCCTGACTTTC. Translation gives CASKTGGSGANVLTF. The chain is built from TRBV2 and TRBJ2-6, with 8 bases that match TRBD1. The ends lost 7 bases at V and 0 bases at J; junction bases unmatched: 2. This CDR3 spans 15 amino acids. The germline V gene encodes CDR1 SNHLY and CDR2 FYNNEI.

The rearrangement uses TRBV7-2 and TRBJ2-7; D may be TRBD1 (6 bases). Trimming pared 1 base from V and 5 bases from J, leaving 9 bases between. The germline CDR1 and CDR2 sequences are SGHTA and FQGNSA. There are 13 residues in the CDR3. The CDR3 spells CASSLDRDHEQYF. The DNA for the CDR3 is TGTGCCAGCAGCTTAGACAGGGACCACGAGCAGTACTTC. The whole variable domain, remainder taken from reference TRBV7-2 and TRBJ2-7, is GAGVSQSPSNKVTEKGKDVELRCDPISGHTALYWYRQSLGQGLEFLIYFQGNSAPDKSGLPSDRFSAERTGGSVSTLTIQRTQQEDSAVYLCASSLDRDHEQYFGPGTRLTVT.

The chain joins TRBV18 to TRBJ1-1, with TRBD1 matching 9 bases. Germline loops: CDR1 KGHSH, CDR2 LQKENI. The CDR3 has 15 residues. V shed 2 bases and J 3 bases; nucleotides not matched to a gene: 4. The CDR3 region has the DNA TGTGCCAGCTCACCATCGACAGGGGGGGACACTGAAGCTTTCTTT. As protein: CASSPSTGGDTEAFF.

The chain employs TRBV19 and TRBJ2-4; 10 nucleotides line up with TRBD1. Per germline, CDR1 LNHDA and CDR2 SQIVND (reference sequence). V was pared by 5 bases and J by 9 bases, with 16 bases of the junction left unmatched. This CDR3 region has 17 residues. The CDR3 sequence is CASSLGTGEPSETIQYF. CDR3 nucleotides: TGTGCCAGTAGTCTAGGGACAGGGGAGCCCTCAGAAACCATTCAGTACTTC.

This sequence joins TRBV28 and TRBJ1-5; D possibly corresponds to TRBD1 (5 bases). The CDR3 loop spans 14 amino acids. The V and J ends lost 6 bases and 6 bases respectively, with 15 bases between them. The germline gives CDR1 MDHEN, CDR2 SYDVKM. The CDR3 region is CASSAGGDGQPQHF. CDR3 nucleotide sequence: TGTGCCAGCAGCGCGGGGGGGGACGGTCAGCCCCAGCATTTT. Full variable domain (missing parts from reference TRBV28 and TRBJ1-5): DVKVTQSSRYLVKRTGEKVFLECVQDMDHENMFWYRQDPGLGLRLIYFSYDVKMKEKGDIPEGYSVSREKKERFSLILESASTNQTSMYLCASSAGGDGQPQHFGDGTRLSIL.

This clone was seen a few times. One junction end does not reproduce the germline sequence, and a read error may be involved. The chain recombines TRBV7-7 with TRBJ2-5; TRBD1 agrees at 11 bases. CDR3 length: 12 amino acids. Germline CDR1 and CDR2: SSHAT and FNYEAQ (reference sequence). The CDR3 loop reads CASSGTGGTQYF. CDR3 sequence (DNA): TGTGCTAGCAGCGGGACAGGGGGTACCCAGTACTTC.

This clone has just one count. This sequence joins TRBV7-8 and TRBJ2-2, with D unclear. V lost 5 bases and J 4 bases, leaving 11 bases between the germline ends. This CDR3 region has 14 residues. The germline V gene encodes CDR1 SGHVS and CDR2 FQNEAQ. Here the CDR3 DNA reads TGTGCCAGCAGCATCAGCCCGGGCACCGGGGAGCTGTTTTTT. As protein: CASSISPGTGELFF.

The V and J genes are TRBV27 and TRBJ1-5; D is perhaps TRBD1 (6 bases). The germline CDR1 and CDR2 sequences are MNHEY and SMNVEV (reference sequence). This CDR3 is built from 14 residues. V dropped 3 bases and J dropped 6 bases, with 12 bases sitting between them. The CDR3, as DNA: TGTGCCAGCAGTTTCCGGGCAGGGGCTCAGCCCCAGCATTTT. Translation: CASSFRAGAQPQHF.

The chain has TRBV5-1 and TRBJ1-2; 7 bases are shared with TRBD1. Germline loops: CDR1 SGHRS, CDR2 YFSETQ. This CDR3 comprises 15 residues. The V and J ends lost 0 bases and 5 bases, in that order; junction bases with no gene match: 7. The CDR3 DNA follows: TGCGCCAGCAGCTTGGAGCGACAGGGAGGATATGGCTACACCTTC. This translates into CASSLERQGGYGYTF.

CDR3 DNA: TGTGCCAGCAGCTTTAGCGGGGGGGCCGGCAACACCGGGGAGCTGTTTTTT. It codes for CASSFSGGAGNTGELFF. V and J are TRBV7-8 and TRBJ2-2, with 11 positions matching TRBD2. V dropped 3 bases and J dropped 2; count of bases not matched to a gene: 5. In germline, CDR1 is SGHVS, CDR2 FQNEAQ. This CDR3 spans 17 amino acids. The variable domain in full, completed from reference TRBV7-8 and TRBJ2-2, reads GAGVSQSPRYKVAKRGQDVALRCDPISGHVSLFWYQQALGQGPEFLTYFQNEAQLDKSGLPSDRFFAERPEGSVSTLKIQRTQQEDSAVYLCASSFSGGAGNTGELFFGEGSRLTVL.

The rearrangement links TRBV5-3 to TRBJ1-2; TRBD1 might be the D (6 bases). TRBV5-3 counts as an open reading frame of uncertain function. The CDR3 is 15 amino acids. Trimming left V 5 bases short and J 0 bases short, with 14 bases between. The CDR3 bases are TGTGCCAGAAGACCGGACAGCGCTACTAACTATGGCTACACCTTC. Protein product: CARRPDSATNYGYTF.

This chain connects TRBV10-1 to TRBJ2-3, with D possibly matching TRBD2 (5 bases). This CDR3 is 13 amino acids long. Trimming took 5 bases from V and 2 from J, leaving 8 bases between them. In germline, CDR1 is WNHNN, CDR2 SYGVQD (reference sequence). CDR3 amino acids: CASSSGFTDTQYF. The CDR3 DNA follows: TGCGCCAGCAGTAGCGGATTCACAGATACGCAGTATTTT.

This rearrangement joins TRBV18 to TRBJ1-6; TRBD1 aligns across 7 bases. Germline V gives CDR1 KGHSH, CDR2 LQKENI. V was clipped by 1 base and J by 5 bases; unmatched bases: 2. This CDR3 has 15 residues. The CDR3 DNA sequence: TGTGCCAGCTCACCACAGGGGGCGGATAATTCACCCCTCCACTTT. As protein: CASSPQGADNSPLHF.

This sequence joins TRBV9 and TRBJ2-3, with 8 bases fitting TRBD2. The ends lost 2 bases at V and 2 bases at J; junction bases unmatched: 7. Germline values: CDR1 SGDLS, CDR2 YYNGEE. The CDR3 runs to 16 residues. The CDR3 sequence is CASSVGDGLATDTQYF. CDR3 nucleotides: TGTGCCAGCAGCGTCGGTGACGGACTAGCCACAGATACGCAGTATTTT.

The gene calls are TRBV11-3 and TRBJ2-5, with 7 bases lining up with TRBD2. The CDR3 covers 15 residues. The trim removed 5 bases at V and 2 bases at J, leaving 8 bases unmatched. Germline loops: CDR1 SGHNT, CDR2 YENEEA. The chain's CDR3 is CASSATGGEQETQYF. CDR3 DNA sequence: TGTGCCAGCAGCGCCACGGGGGGTGAACAAGAGACCCAGTACTTC.

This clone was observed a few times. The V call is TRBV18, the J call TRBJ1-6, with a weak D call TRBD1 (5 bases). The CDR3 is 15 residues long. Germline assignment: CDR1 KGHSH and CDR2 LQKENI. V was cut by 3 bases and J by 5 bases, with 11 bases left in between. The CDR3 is CASSPRQGDNSPLHF. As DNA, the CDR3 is TGTGCCAGCTCACCTCGGCAGGGTGATAATTCACCCCTCCACTTT.

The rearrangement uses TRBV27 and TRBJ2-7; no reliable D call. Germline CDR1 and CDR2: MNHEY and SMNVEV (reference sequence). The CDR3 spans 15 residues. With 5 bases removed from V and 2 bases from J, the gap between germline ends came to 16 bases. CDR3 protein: CASSPYRDTPYEQYF. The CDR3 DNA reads TGTGCCAGCAGTCCATACAGAGATACCCCCTACGAGCAGTACTTC.

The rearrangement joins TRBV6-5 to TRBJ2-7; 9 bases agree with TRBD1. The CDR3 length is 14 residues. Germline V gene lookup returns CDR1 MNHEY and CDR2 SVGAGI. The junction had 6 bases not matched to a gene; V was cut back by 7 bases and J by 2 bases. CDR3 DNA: TGTGCCAGCACCATTGGACAGGGGACCTACGAGCAGTACTTC. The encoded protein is CASTIGQGTYEQYF.

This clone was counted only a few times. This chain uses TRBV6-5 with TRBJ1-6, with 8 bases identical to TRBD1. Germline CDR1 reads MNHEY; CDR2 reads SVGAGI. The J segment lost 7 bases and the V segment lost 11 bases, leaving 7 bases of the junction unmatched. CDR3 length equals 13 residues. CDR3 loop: CAGGQAGNSPLHF. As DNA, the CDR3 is TGTGCCGGGGGACAGGCGGGGAATTCACCCCTCCACTTT.

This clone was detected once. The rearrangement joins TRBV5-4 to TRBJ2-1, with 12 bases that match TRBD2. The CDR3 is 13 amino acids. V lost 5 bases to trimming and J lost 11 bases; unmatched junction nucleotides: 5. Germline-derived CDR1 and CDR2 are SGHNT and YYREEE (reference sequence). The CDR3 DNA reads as TGTGCCAGCAGTACTAGCGGGGGGTGGCAGCAGTTCTTC. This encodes CASSTSGGWQQFF.

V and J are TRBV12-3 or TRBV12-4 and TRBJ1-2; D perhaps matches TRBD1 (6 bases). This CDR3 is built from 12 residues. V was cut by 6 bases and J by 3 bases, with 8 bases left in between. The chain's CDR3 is CASSTGYYGYTF. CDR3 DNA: TGTGCCAGCAGCACAGGGTACTATGGCTACACCTTC.

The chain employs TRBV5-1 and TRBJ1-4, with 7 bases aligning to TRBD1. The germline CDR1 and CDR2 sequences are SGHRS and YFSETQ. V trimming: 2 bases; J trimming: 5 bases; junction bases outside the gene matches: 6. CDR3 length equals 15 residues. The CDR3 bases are TGCGCCAGCAGCTTTTCCTCAGGGGGAAATGAAAAACTGTTTTTT. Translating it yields CASSFSSGGNEKLFF.

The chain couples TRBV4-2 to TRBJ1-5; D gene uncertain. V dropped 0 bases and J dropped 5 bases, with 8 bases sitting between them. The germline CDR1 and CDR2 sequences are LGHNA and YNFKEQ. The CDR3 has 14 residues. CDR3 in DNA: TGTGCCAGCAGCCAAGAACTAAGATATCAGCCCCAGCATTTT. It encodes CASSQELRYQPQHF.